This entry describes one TCR beta chain. The junction does not match germline at one end; this may be a read error. The record originates from a study of blood T cell repertoires in COVID-19. Study as a whole: Samples representing acute and convalescent COVID-19 were sourced from the United States, Italy and Spain. From T cells, B-cell-depleted T cells, or PBMCs came the material, which was cDNA or gDNA.

The authors' processing: Estimation of nucleated cell counts was performed using reference gene primer amplification. Sequencing used immunoSEQ multiplex PCR; TCRdb keeps in-frame clones, though not all of them. The V and J calls and clone size come from that table; D and trimming were worked out from the DNA. This sample has about 270,000 clones; more than 70% occur once, and the top ten carry around 2.9%. The germline CDR1 and CDR2 sequences are LGHNA and YSLEER. The CDR3 has 16 residues. The chain joins TRBV4-3 to TRBJ2-7, with 7 bases identical to TRBD2. The TCR sequence derives from a young woman with acute or convalescent COVID-19. Sequenced sample: peripheral blood. The DNA of the CDR3 is TGCGCCAGCAGCAAAGACACCGGGACTAACTCCTACGAGCAGTACTTC. Residues: CASSKDTGTNSYEQYF.